These 21 T cell receptor beta chains were all obtained from the same sample, sequenced in a study of T cells after yellow fever vaccination. A single record per CDR3 protein comes from TCRdb applying MiXCR to the 5' RACE reads. The sample carries 500,000 to 650,000 distinct CDR3 sequences, around 12% recorded once. Material: PBMCs, obtained on the day of the yellow fever booster vaccination. These receptors were obtained from a man under 40 who received the YFV17D yellow fever vaccine.

J is TRBJ2-1 and V is TRBV28, with TRBD2 matching 8 bases. The junction had 12 bases not matched to a gene; V was cut back by 6 bases and J by 5 bases. Germline lookup yields CDR1 MDHEN and CDR2 SYDVKM. The CDR3 is 16 amino acids. In DNA form, the CDR3 reads TGTGCCAGCAGGTCGGGAGGGCTACCAGGCAACAATGAGCAGTTCTTC. Its protein product is CASRSGGLPGNNEQFF.

Notes on this clonotype: Since the CDR3 does not end with the conserved phenylalanine or tryptophan, this likely comes from a read error. No DNA is shown, since the ends of the CDR3 on it are uncertain; the CDR3 is the one TCRdb lists. The chain carries TRBV20-1 and TRBJ1-2. Germline-derived CDR1 and CDR2 are DFQATT and SNEGSKA (reference sequence). The CDR3 spans 8 amino acids, including both terminal residues. CDR3 residues: CSARREGL.

The chain recombines TRBV12-3 or TRBV12-4 with TRBJ1-5; D perhaps matches TRBD1 (6 bases). V lost 3 bases to trimming and J lost 2 bases, with 8 bases between them. The CDR3 consists of 14 residues. The chain's CDR3 is CASSFWTGNQPQHF. The CDR3, as DNA: TGTGCCAGCAGTTTCTGGACAGGCAATCAGCCCCAGCATTTT.

There are a few counts of this clonotype. The chain joins TRBV27 to TRBJ2-7; D is unresolved. The CDR3 covers 13 residues. Germline V gene sequence: CDR1 MNHEY, CDR2 SMNVEV (reference sequence). V was trimmed by 3 bases and J by 1 base, leaving 7 bases between them. The CDR3 sequence: CASSLHQSYEQYF. The CDR3 nucleotides read TGTGCCAGCAGTTTGCATCAATCCTACGAGCAGTACTTC.

This rearrangement joins TRBV15 to TRBJ2-2; TRBD1 agrees at 8 bases. CDR3 length: 16 amino acids. Trimming removed 0 bases from V and 4 bases from J; junction bases left unmatched: 4. The germline V gene encodes CDR1 LNHNV and CDR2 YYDKDF (reference sequence). This chain's CDR3 is CATSRDDRGGTGELFF. For the CDR3, the DNA is TGTGCCACCAGCAGAGATGACAGGGGTGGCACCGGGGAGCTGTTTTTT. Using reference TRBV15 and TRBJ2-2 for the parts outside the CDR3, the full variable domain is DAMVIQNPRYQVTQFGKPVTLSCSQTLNHNVMYWYQQKSSQAPKLLFHYYDKDFNNEADTPDNFQSRRPNTSFCFLDIRSPGLGDTAMYLCATSRDDRGGTGELFFGEGSRLTVL.

This clonotype was detected many times. The J gene is TRBJ2-1, the V gene TRBV12-3 or TRBV12-4, with 12 bases that match TRBD1. J lost 10 bases, V lost 5 bases, and 9 bases had no gene match. The CDR3 totals 15 residues. CDR3 loop: CASSNPGQGAWEQFF. The CDR3 region has the DNA TGTGCCAGCAGTAACCCGGGACAGGGGGCTTGGGAGCAGTTCTTC.

This clonotype showed up just a few times. CDR3 region: CTPGRVANEQFF. Written as DNA, the CDR3 is TGCACTCCAGGCAGGGTGGCCAATGAGCAGTTCTTC. V is TRBV20-1 and J is TRBJ2-1; D is perhaps TRBD1 (5 bases). Germline CDR1 DFQATT, CDR2 SNEGSKA (reference sequence). This CDR3 contains 12 residues.

V gene TRBV5-1 combines with J gene TRBJ2-2, with D unresolved. V was clipped by 0 bases and J by 0 bases, with 6 bases between them. The CDR3 has 15 residues. Germline assignment: CDR1 SGHRS and CDR2 YFSETQ. The chain's CDR3 is CASSLDSSNTGELFF. DNA for the CDR3: TGCGCCAGCAGCTTGGATTCGTCGAACACCGGGGAGCTGTTTTTT.

This chain uses TRBV20-1 with TRBJ2-5; TRBD1 agrees at 10 bases. J gave up 4 bases and V 5 bases, and 7 bases lay outside the gene matches. This CDR3 has 14 residues. CDR1 is DFQATT and CDR2 is SNEGSKA in the germline V gene (reference sequence). The CDR3 DNA follows: TGCAGTGCTGGCCAGACAGGGGGCTTAGAGACCCAGTACTTC. It specifies CSAGQTGGLETQYF.

The genes are TRBV3-1 and TRBJ2-3; D gene unclear. The V gene lost 1 base and the J gene lost 4 bases, with 9 bases spanning the gap. This CDR3 is built from 14 residues. Germline CDR1 LGHDT, CDR2 YNNKEL (reference sequence). The CDR3 DNA reads as TGTGCCAGCAGCCAAGTTCGGAGCGCAGATACGCAGTATTTT. Residues: CASSQVRSADTQYF.

CDR3 amino acids: CASSSQGPHDGNTIYF. In DNA, the CDR3 is TGTGCCAGCAGTTCACAGGGACCTCATGACGGAAACACCATATATTTT. The V and J genes are TRBV6-5 and TRBJ1-3, with D tentatively TRBD1 (6 bases). With 4 bases removed from V and 4 bases from J, the gap between germline ends came to 17 bases. Germline V gene sequence: CDR1 MNHEY, CDR2 SVGAGI. This CDR3 contains 16 residues.

The rearrangement links TRBV6-2 or TRBV6-3 to TRBJ2-6; no firm D call. Germline CDR1 and CDR2: MNHEY and SVGEGT. Between the trimmed V and J ends, which lost 9 bases and 2 bases, there was a span of 8 bases. The CDR3 totals 13 residues. The CDR3 nucleotides are TGTGCCAGTTGTCTAGCTGGGGCCAACGTCCTGACTTTC. This codes for CASCLAGANVLTF.

The CDR3 coding sequence is TGTGCCAGCAGCCCCCGGGTTGGAGATACGCAGTATTTT. This translates into CASSPRVGDTQYF. V and J are TRBV7-7 and TRBJ2-3, with no clear D. This CDR3 has 13 residues. CDR1 and CDR2 (germline): SSHAT, FNYEAQ (reference sequence). Trimming stripped 5 bases from V and 5 bases from J, with 11 bases between.

In its sample, this clonotype was seen a few times. The rearrangement joins TRBV28 to TRBJ2-7, with D possibly being TRBD2 (7 bases). There are 15 residues in the CDR3. V lost 5 bases to trimming and J lost 3 bases, with 17 bases between them. Germline V gene data show CDR1 as MDHEN and CDR2 as SYDVKM. The chain's CDR3 is CASSTPLGGHYEQYF. The CDR3 DNA follows: TGTGCCAGCAGTACCCCCCTCGGGGGGCACTACGAGCAGTACTTC.

This chain connects TRBV10-3 to TRBJ2-7, with 8 bases fitting TRBD2. Germline CDR1 ENHRY, CDR2 SYGVKD. The CDR3 runs 13 residues. V lost 5 bases to trimming and J lost 6 bases; unmatched junction nucleotides: 6. The CDR3, as DNA: TGTGCCATCAGTCAGCGGGAGTTCCGCGAGCAGTACTTC. The encoded protein is CAISQREFREQYF.

In its sample, this clonotype was seen a few times. The rearrangement uses TRBV4-3 and TRBJ2-7, with a weak D call TRBD2 (6 bases). With 2 bases removed from V and 3 bases from J, the gap between germline ends came to 11 bases. This CDR3 comprises 14 residues. Germline assignment: CDR1 LGHNA and CDR2 YSLEER. CDR3 region: CASSQRTNIYEQYF. CDR3 nucleotide sequence: TGCGCCAGCAGCCAACGGACTAATATCTACGAGCAGTACTTC.

This rearrangement joins TRBV6-1 to TRBJ1-2; no definite D call. The V end was cut by 2 bases, the J end by 2 bases, with 6 bases between. CDR3 length: 13 amino acids. Germline V gene lookup returns CDR1 MNHNS and CDR2 SASEGT. CDR3 region: CASSENGNYGYTF. CDR3 DNA: TGTGCCAGCAGTGAAAACGGAAACTATGGCTACACCTTC.

The DNA of the CDR3 is TGTGCCAGCAGCCTCGGGGCGGGGCAGCATAGGAAGCCTGAAGCTTTCTTT. This encodes CASSLGAGQHRKPEAFF. The chain recombines TRBV3-1 with TRBJ1-1; possibly TRBD1 for D (5 bases). The CDR3 consists of 17 residues. V was clipped by 4 bases and J by 6 bases, with 24 bases between them. The V gene's germline CDR1 is LGHDT and CDR2 YNNKEL (reference sequence).

V gene TRBV20-1 combines with J gene TRBJ2-2; 10 bases match TRBD2. V shed 4 bases and J 10 bases; nucleotides not matched to a gene: 27. Germline V gene data show CDR1 as DFQATT and CDR2 as SNEGSKA (reference sequence). The CDR3 runs to 20 residues. CDR3 DNA sequence: TGCAGTGCTAAAAGCGCAAGTCGTGGGGGACGGAGCGGGAGGGAGGCGGAGCTGTTTTTT. It encodes CSAKSASRGGRSGREAELFF.

This clonotype was seen more than once but under ten times. The chain links TRBV7-9 to TRBJ2-1; TRBD2 agrees at 15 bases. CDR1 SEHNR and CDR2 FQNEAQ come from the germline V gene (reference sequence). This CDR3 is 17 amino acids long. Unmatched junction bases numbered 8, after V lost 5 bases and J lost 6 bases. In DNA, the CDR3 is TGTGCCAGCAGCCAGGGGACTAGCGGGAGGAATACCAATGAGCAGTTCTTC. This translates into CASSQGTSGRNTNEQFF.

This clonotype was detected once. One base away lies a much larger clone, so this may be a sequencing read error. The V gene is TRBV4-2, the J gene TRBJ2-7; the D call may be TRBD1 or TRBD2 (5 bases each). In germline, CDR1 is LGHNA, CDR2 YNFKEQ. The CDR3 covers 16 residues. CDR3 in amino acids: CARSQDAGTVTYEQYF. CDR3 nucleotide sequence: TGTGCCAGGAGCCAAGACGCCGGGACCGTAACCTACGAGCAGTACTTC.